This T cell receptor beta chain came from a study of T-cell memory formation after mild COVID-19. Study information: Largely donor-specific sequence clusters came from two donors. Study-wide results and caveats: Researchers could not confirm that second-wave clones peaking on day 37 targeted SARS-CoV-2. A subset of responding clones appeared in pre-infection memory, suggesting cross-reactive memory joined.

V gave up 1 base and J gave up 9 bases; unmatched junction bases: 13. Germline V lookup: CDR1 LGHNA, CDR2 YSLEER. The CDR3 consists of 18 residues. In TCRdb, the 5' RACE reads were re-called with MiXCR into one record per CDR3 protein. This repertoire shows 450,000 to 650,000 distinct CDR3 sequences, about a fifth found once; its top ten account for around 12%. This clonotype was counted a few times. Its specificity is not known. The sequenced sample was PBMCs or a T cell subset sorted from them (not recorded which). V usage is TRBV4-3 and J usage is TRBJ2-1; 12 bases are shared with TRBD2. The source is an adult woman who had mild COVID-19 (a few samples of this study predate the infection). Cell type and time point are not known. CDR3 in amino acids: CASSQALRTSGTMGEQFF. DNA of the CDR3: TGCGCCAGCAGCCAAGCCCTCCGGACTAGCGGGACTATGGGTGAGCAGTTCTTC.